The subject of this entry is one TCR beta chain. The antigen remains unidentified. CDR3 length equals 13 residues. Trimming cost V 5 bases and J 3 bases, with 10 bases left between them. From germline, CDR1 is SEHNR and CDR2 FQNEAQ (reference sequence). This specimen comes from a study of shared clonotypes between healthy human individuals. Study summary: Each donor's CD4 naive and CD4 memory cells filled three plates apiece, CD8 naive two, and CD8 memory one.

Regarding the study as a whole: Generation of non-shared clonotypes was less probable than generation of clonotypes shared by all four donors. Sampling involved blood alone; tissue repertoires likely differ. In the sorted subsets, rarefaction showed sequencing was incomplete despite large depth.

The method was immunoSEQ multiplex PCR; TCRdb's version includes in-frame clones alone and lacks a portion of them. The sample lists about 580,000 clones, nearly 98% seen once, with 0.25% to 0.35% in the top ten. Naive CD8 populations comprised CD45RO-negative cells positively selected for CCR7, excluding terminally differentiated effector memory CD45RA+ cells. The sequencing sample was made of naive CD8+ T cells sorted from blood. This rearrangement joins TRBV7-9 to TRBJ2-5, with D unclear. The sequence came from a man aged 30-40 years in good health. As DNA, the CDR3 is TGTGCCAGCAGCCCCCGTAACGAAGAGACCCAGTACTTC. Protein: CASSPRNEETQYF.